This T cell receptor (beta chain) is from a study of blood T cell repertoires in COVID-19. The wider study: Samples of COVID-19 (acute and convalescent) were obtained from the United States, Italy and Spain. In each case, the material was cDNA or gDNA derived from T cells, B-cell-depleted T cells, or PBMCs.

This CDR3 contains 15 residues. The V gene end was trimmed by 6 bases and the J gene end by 1 base; junction bases not matched to a gene: 5. Germline-derived CDR1 and CDR2 are MDHEN and SYDVKM. Authors' methods: Amplification of reference gene primers was used by the study to estimate nucleated cell counts. Sequenced by immunoSEQ multiplex PCR; TCRdb stores in-frame clones only, minus some. V, J and clone size derive from that table, while D and trimming were established from the DNA sequence. The data hold approximately 150,000 clones, with around 86% observed a single time. The source material was peripheral blood. The clonotype originates from a man aged 65 to 85 with acute or convalescent COVID-19. The chain has TRBV28 and TRBJ1-1; 10 positions agree with TRBD1. The CDR3, as DNA: TGTGCCAGCAGAGGGACAGGGGAGCCGAACACTGAAGCTTTCTTT. Residues: CASRGTGEPNTEAFF.